One sample yielded the 5 T cell receptor beta chains listed below, sequenced in a study of blood T cell repertoires in COVID-19. Clones were read by immunoSEQ multiplex PCR, and TCRdb kept only the in-frame ones, dropping some. Here the sample spans about 310,000 clones, almost 90% being singletons. The specimen sequenced was PBMCs or T cells enriched from blood (not recorded which). Receptors were obtained from a woman between 18 and 29 years old with acute COVID-19.

This clone was detected a few times. The V gene is TRBV2, the J gene TRBJ1-5; D unclear. V was clipped by 2 bases and J by 0 bases, with 14 bases between them. The CDR3 runs to 17 residues. Germline CDR1 and CDR2: SNHLY and FYNNEI. The CDR3 DNA follows: TGTGCCAGCAGTGAAAGTAGAGGTCCGCATAGCAATCAGCCCCAGCATTTT. Translating it yields CASSESRGPHSNQPQHF.

The chain is built from TRBV7-9 and TRBJ1-5; D might be TRBD1 (5 bases). With 0 bases removed from V and 1 base from J, the gap between germline ends came to 10 bases. CDR1 SEHNR and CDR2 FQNEAQ come from the germline V gene (reference sequence). The CDR3 totals 16 residues. The CDR3 nucleotides are TGTGCCAGCAGCTTAGCGGGAGGGGTGAGCAATCAGCCCCAGCATTTT. Translating gives CASSLAGGVSNQPQHF.

The V and J genes are TRBV7-9 and TRBJ1-4; TRBD1 matches 7 bases. V lost 5 bases, J lost 5 bases, and 11 bases stayed unmatched. The CDR3 spans 16 residues. CDR1 is SEHNR, CDR2 FQNEAQ, per germline (reference sequence). The CDR3 protein is CASSLMTPGGNEKLFF. In DNA, the CDR3 is TGTGCCAGCAGCCTCATGACCCCAGGGGGGAATGAAAAACTGTTTTTT.

This clone was counted once. The chain links TRBV29-1 to TRBJ1-2; D perhaps matches TRBD1 (5 bases). V lost 5 bases, J lost 7 bases, and 14 bases lay in between. This CDR3 spans 12 amino acids. CDR1 and CDR2 from the germline V gene are SQVTM and ANQGSEA. The CDR3 region is CSVSWGGGGYTF. The CDR3 bases are TGCAGCGTTTCCTGGGGCGGGGGTGGCTACACCTTC.

The CDR3 is CASSQDRREQYF. DNA of the CDR3: TGTGCCAGCAGCCAAGATAGAAGAGAGCAGTACTTC. The J gene is TRBJ2-7, the V gene TRBV4-2; D gene ambiguous. This CDR3 is built from 12 residues. The V gene's germline CDR1 is LGHNA and CDR2 YNFKEQ. V lost 0 bases and J lost 7, with 7 bases in between.